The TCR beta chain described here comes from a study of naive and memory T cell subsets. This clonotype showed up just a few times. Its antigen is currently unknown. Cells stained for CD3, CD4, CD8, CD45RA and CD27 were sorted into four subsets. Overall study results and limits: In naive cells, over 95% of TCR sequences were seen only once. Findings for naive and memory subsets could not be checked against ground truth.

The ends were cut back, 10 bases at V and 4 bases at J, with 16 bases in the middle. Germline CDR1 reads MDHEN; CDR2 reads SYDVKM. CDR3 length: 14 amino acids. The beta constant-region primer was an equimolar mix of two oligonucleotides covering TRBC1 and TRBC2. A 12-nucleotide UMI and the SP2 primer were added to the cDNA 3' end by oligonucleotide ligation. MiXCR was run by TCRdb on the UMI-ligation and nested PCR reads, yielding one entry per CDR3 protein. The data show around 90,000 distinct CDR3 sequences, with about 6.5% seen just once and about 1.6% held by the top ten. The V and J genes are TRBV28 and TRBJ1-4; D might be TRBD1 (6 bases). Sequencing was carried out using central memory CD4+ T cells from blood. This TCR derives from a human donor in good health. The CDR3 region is CATYPGGHNEKLFF. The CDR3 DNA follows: TGTGCCACCTATCCGGGGGGGCATAATGAAAAACTGTTTTTT.